This is a list of T cell receptor beta chains from one sample in a study of blood T cell repertoires in COVID-19. The protocol was immunoSEQ multiplex PCR, while the TCRdb copy is restricted to in-frame clones and leaves out a portion. The data contain approximately 11,000 clones, 84% of them singletons. Sequenced sample: peripheral blood. These receptor sequences come from a man aged 50 or older with active COVID-19. CDR3s include the opening cysteine and the closing phenylalanine or tryptophan. The order of the fields is V gene, clone size, CDR3 length, J gene, D gene, CDR3 DNA, CDR3 protein. The D gene is left open where the match is weak. Size is stated for part of the rows, as once, few or many counts, or as a class when the clone is expanded.

TRBV4-2,few,14,TRBJ2-1,TRBD1,TGTGCCAGCAGCCAGGAGGACAGGGCGAATGAGCAGTTCTTC,CASSQEDRANEQFF
TRBV6-4,NA,14,TRBJ2-7,NA,TGTGCCAGACTAGATTCGCCCACTAACTACGAGCAATACTTC,CARLDSPTNYEQYF
TRBV27,NA,15,TRBJ2-1,NA,TGTGCCAGCAGTCCGCTCTTGGGAGTAAGCAATGAGCAGTTCTTC,CASSPLLGVSNEQFF
TRBV2,few,13,TRBJ2-1,NA,TGTGCCACATTGCGAGGGATGGGCAATGAGCAGTTCTTC,CATLRGMGNEQFF
TRBV29-1,NA,13,TRBJ1-2,NA,TGCAGCGTTGAAGACCACCGGAACTATGGCTACACCTTC,CSVEDHRNYGYTF
TRBV19,NA,11,TRBJ1-2,NA,TGTGCCAGTAGCGGACAGCCGGGCTACACCTTC,CASSGQPGYTF
TRBV5-4,NA,16,TRBJ2-1,NA,TGTGCCAGCAGCCCAACTGCGGGGGCAAGCCACAATGAGCAGTTCTTC,CASSPTAGASHNEQFF
TRBV19,NA,15,TRBJ2-3,TRBD2,TGTGCCAGTAGTATTGGAGGGACTAACACAGATACGCAGTATTTT,CASSIGGTNTDTQYF
TRBV4-1,NA,17,TRBJ2-1,NA,TGCGCCAGCAGCCAAGATGAAGGGGGAGGGCCCCACAATGAGCAGTTCTTC,CASSQDEGGGPHNEQFF
TRBV2,NA,14,TRBJ1-4,NA,TGTGCCAGCAGTGAAGGGGCTTCTAATGAAAAACTGTTTTTT,CASSEGASNEKLFF
TRBV27,NA,14,TRBJ2-2,NA,TGTGCCAGCAGTACCAGAGGAGACACCGGGGAGCTGTTTTTT,CASSTRGDTGELFF
TRBV24-1,NA,15,TRBJ1-4,NA,TGTGCCACCAGTGATTACCCCCCGACAGGTGAAAAACTGTTTTTT,CATSDYPPTGEKLFF
TRBV7-6,NA,16,TRBJ2-7,TRBD1,TGTGCCAGCAGCTTAGGTACGACAGGGGCTGCCTACGAGCAGTACTTC,CASSLGTTGAAYEQYF
TRBV6-5,NA,13,TRBJ1-2,NA,TGTGCCAGCAGGCAAGGAGGAGGGTATGGCTACACCTTC,CASRQGGGYGYTF
TRBV10-3,NA,18,TRBJ2-1,NA,TGTGCCATCAGTGATCTACGGGGGGCGGGGACCTTTTACAATGAGCAGTTCTTC,CAISDLRGAGTFYNEQFF
TRBV5-4,NA,16,TRBJ2-7,TRBD2,TGTGCCAGCAGCTTGGGAAGGCCTAGCGGGTTTTCCGAGCAGTACTTC,CASSLGRPSGFSEQYF
TRBV18,NA,13,TRBJ2-5,NA,TGTGCCAGCTCACCCTACGCCTCAGAGACCCAGTACTTC,CASSPYASETQYF
TRBV5-6,NA,12,TRBJ2-1,TRBD2,TGTGCCAGCAGCCTGGCGGGACTAGGAGAGTTCTTC,CASSLAGLGEFF
TRBV27,NA,14,TRBJ1-1,TRBD1,TGTGCCAGCAGTTTAGTAGGGGGCAGCACTGAAGCTTTCTTT,CASSLVGGSTEAFF
TRBV4-1,NA,15,TRBJ1-4,TRBD1,TGCGCCAGCAGCCAAGGGGACAGGGCATATGAAAAACTGTTTTTT,CASSQGDRAYEKLFF
TRBV7-9,NA,15,TRBJ2-5,TRBD1,TGTGCCAGCAGCCCAAACAGGGGGTTTGTTGAGACCCAGTACTTC,CASSPNRGFVETQYF
TRBV7-9,once,16,TRBJ2-7,TRBD1,TGTGCCAGCAGCCCACCTACAGGGGGCAGCGAGTACGAGCAGTACTTC,CASSPPTGGSEYEQYF
TRBV24-1,NA,14,TRBJ2-7,TRBD1,TGTGCCACCAGTGACACTGGGACAGCCTACGAGCAGTACTTC,CATSDTGTAYEQYF
TRBV5-6,NA,13,TRBJ2-7,NA,TGTGCCAGCAGCTTGGTGGCAACCTACGAGCAGTACTTC,CASSLVATYEQYF
TRBV7-8,NA,13,TRBJ1-1,NA,TGTGCCAGCAGCCCACCAGAGGGCACTGAAGCTTTCTTT,CASSPPEGTEAFF
TRBV29-1,NA,17,TRBJ1-3,TRBD1,TGCAGCCTCCCTCTTGTCAACAGGGGGCGCGCTGGAAACACCATATATTTT,CSLPLVNRGRAGNTIYF
TRBV21-1,NA,17,TRBJ2-3,NA,TGTGCCAGCAGCAAAGCCCCACTAGCGGGGACCACAGATACGCAGTATTTT,CASSKAPLAGTTDTQYF
TRBV6-5,NA,14,TRBJ2-7,TRBD1,TGTGCCAGCAGGGATACAGGGGGATCCTACGAGCAGTACTTC,CASRDTGGSYEQYF
TRBV27,NA,17,TRBJ2-1,TRBD2,TGTGCCAGCAGTTCCGGGACTAGCGGGAGCTCCTACAATGAGCAGTTCTTC,CASSSGTSGSSYNEQFF
TRBV27,NA,13,TRBJ2-7,NA,TGTGCCAGCAGTTTTAATTTAGGAGCCGAGCAGTACTTC,CASSFNLGAEQYF
TRBV5-8,NA,14,TRBJ1-1,NA,TGTGCCAGCAGCTTGGGGGGCCTGAACACTGAAGCTTTCTTT,CASSLGGLNTEAFF
TRBV27,once,14,TRBJ2-7,TRBD1,TGTGCCAGCAGTTTAAACACAGGGGGCCACGAGCAGTACTTC,CASSLNTGGHEQYF
TRBV6-2/TRBV6-3,NA,12,TRBJ2-5,NA,TGTGCCAGCAGTACCTCGGGGGAGACCCAGTACTTC,CASSTSGETQYF
TRBV6-4,NA,17,TRBJ1-5,TRBD1,TGTGCCAGCAGTGACGAAGACCGAGACAGGGCCTATCAGCCCCAGCATTTT,CASSDEDRDRAYQPQHF
TRBV6-5,few,15,TRBJ2-7,TRBD2,TGTGCCAGCAGGGGACTAGCGGGAAGATATTACGAGCAGTACTTC,CASRGLAGRYYEQYF
TRBV5-1,NA,14,TRBJ1-3,TRBD1,TGCGCCAGCAGTCGGCAGGGGGCTGTAGACACCATATATTTT,CASSRQGAVDTIYF
TRBV5-4,NA,14,TRBJ1-1,TRBD1,TGTGCCAGCAGCTTGGTCGGGACAGGGACTGAAGCTTTCTTT,CASSLVGTGTEAFF
TRBV5-1,NA,17,TRBJ2-2,NA,TGCGCCAGCAGCTATTCGTGGCGGGTCGAGGAGGGCGGGGAGCTGTTTTTT,CASSYSWRVEEGGELFF
TRBV7-9,medium-sized,12,TRBJ2-7,NA,TGTGCCAGCAGTTCGGTCTCCTACGAGCAGTACTTC,CASSSVSYEQYF
TRBV27,NA,16,TRBJ2-1,NA,TGTGCCAGCAGCCCTACCCCGGGGATACTACAGTACGAGCAGTTCTTC,CASSPTPGILQYEQFF
TRBV11-2,NA,17,TRBJ2-7,NA,TGTGCCAGCAGCTCCTTACCGGGGGGACATCCCTCCTACGAGCAGTACTTC,CASSSLPGGHPSYEQYF
TRBV27,NA,15,TRBJ2-7,TRBD2,TGTGCCAGCAGTTTATTACTAGCGGGAGGATACGAGCAGTACTTC,CASSLLLAGGYEQYF
TRBV11-2,NA,16,TRBJ2-2,TRBD1,TGTGCCAGCAGCCCTAAACAGGGGGCCGGCACCGGGGAGCTGTTTTTT,CASSPKQGAGTGELFF
TRBV27,few,13,TRBJ2-7,NA,TGTGCCAGCAGTTCGACTACTGAAGACGAGCAGTACTTC,CASSSTTEDEQYF
TRBV10-2,NA,16,TRBJ1-2,TRBD1,TGCGCCAGCAGTGAGGAACCGGGACAGCCTAACTATGGCTACACCTTC,CASSEEPGQPNYGYTF
TRBV2,NA,16,TRBJ1-1,TRBD1,TGTGCCAGCAGCCTCACCGGGACAGGGATGAACACTGAAGCTTTCTTT,CASSLTGTGMNTEAFF
TRBV5-5,NA,14,TRBJ2-5,TRBD2,TGTGCCAGCAGCTTGGAGCGGGAGTGGGAGACCCAGTACTTC,CASSLEREWETQYF
TRBV2,NA,16,TRBJ2-1,TRBD1,TGTGCCAGCAGTGAACCCCGGGACAGGGATGACAATGAGCAGTTCTTC,CASSEPRDRDDNEQFF
TRBV9,NA,15,TRBJ2-3,NA,TGTGCCAGCAGCTCAAACAGGGATGATACAGATACGCAGTATTTT,CASSSNRDDTDTQYF
TRBV19,NA,15,TRBJ2-7,NA,TGTGCCAGTAGTATAGCTCTAGGGGAACACTACGAGCAGTACTTC,CASSIALGEHYEQYF
TRBV9,NA,15,TRBJ2-1,TRBD2,TGTGCCAGCAGCCTAGACAGCGGGGCTAACAATGAGCAGTTCTTC,CASSLDSGANNEQFF
TRBV28,NA,14,TRBJ2-1,NA,TGTGCCAGAACCGGGCCCTCACGGGGCAATGAGCAGTTCTTC,CARTGPSRGNEQFF
TRBV5-4,NA,13,TRBJ1-4,NA,TGTGCCAGCAGCGCAGCGGGTCATGAAAAACTGTTTTTT,CASSAAGHEKLFF
TRBV18,NA,19,TRBJ2-7,TRBD1,TGTGCCAGCTCACCTGAAGCAGCGGACAGGGTATTTTTTCGGAACGAGCAGTACTTC,CASSPEAADRVFFRNEQYF
TRBV7-9,once,14,TRBJ2-5,NA,TGTGCCAGCAGCGCACTACAGGGATGGGAGACCCAGTACTTC,CASSALQGWETQYF
TRBV7-2,NA,16,TRBJ2-5,NA,TGTGCCAGCAGCCCCTTGCGGGCTGGGTACCAAGAGACCCAGTACTTC,CASSPLRAGYQETQYF
TRBV10-2,once,14,TRBJ2-1,NA,TGCGCCAGCAGTGACCCCCGTGGGGCTAAACGACAGTTCTTC,CASSDPRGAKRQFF
TRBV7-8,NA,15,TRBJ2-7,NA,TGTGCCAGCAGCTTAACCCAGGGTCCCCCCTACGAGCAGTACTTC,CASSLTQGPPYEQYF